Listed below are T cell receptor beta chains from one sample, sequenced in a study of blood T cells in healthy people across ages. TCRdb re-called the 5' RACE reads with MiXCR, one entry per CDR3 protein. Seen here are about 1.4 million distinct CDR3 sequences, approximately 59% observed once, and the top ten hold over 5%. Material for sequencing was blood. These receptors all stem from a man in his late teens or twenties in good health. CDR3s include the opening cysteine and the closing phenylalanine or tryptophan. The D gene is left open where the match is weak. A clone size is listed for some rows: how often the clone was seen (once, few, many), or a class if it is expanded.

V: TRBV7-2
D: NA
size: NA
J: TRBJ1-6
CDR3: CASSFMADRGDSPLHF
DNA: TGTGCCAGCAGCTTTATGGCGGATCGTGGGGATTCACCCCTCCACTTT

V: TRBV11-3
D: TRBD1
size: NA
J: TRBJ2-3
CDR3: CASAQGASTDTQYF
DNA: TGTGCCAGTGCTCAGGGGGCAAGCACAGATACGCAGTATTTT

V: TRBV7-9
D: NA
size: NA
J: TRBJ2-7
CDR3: CASFKDGTYEQYF
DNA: TGTGCCAGCTTTAAGGACGGAACCTACGAGCAGTACTTC

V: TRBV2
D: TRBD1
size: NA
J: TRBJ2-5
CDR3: CASCGTGTAPWGYF
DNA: TGTGCCAGCTGCGGAACCGGGACAGCTCCTTGGGGGTACTTC

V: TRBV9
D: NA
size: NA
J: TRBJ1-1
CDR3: CASSVAPEAFF
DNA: TGTGCCAGCAGCGTCGCCCCTGAAGCTTTCTTT

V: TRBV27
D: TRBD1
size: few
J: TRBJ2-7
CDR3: CASSPLGGTSYEQYF
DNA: TGTGCCAGCAGTCCTCTAGGGGGCACCTCCTACGAGCAGTACTTC

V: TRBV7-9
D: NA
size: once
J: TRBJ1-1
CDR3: CALQGGTEAFF
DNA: TGTGCCTTACAGGGCGGCACTGAAGCTTTCTTT

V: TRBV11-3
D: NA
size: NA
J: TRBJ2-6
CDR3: CASSSTLGLPISGANVLTF
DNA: TGTGCCAGCAGCTCAACGTTAGGATTACCCATATCTGGGGCCAACGTCCTGACTTTC

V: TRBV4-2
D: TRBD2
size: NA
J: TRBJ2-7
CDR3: CASSDRLAGNTYEQYF
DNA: TGTGCCAGCAGCGACCGACTAGCGGGAAATACCTACGAGCAGTACTTC

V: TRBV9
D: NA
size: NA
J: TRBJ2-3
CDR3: CASRTGRTDTQYF
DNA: TGTGCCAGCAGGACGGGGAGGACAGATACGCAGTATTTT

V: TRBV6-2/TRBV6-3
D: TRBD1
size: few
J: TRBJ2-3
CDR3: CASSYRGTGVIGDTQYF
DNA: TGTGCCAGCAGTTACCGGGGGACAGGGGTAATCGGAGATACGCAGTATTTT

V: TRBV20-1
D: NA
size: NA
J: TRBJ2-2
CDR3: CSATAKSTNTGELFF
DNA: TGCAGTGCTACCGCGAAGTCGACGAACACCGGGGAGCTGTTTTTT

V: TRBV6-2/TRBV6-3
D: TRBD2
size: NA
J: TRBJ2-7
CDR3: CASSYPKTSGGYEQHF
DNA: TGTGCCAGCAGTTACCCCAAGACTAGCGGGGGCTACGAGCAGCACTTC

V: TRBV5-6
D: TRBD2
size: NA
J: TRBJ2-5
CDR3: CASDGSGDQETQYF
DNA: TGTGCCAGCGACGGTAGCGGGGATCAAGAGACCCAGTACTTC

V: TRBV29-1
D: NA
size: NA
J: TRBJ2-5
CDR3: CSVDTHRQGGKDETQYF
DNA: TGCAGCGTTGACACCCACCGACAGGGCGGGAAGGATGAGACCCAGTACTTC

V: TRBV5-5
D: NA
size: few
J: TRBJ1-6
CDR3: CASSLEPGLNSPLHF
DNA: TGTGCCAGCAGCTTGGAGCCAGGGTTGAATTCACCCCTCCACTTT

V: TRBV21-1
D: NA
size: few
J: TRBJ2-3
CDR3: CAISCTDTQYF
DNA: TGTGCCATCAGCTGCACAGATACGCAGTATTTT

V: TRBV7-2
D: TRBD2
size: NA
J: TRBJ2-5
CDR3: CASEEREQETQYF
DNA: TGTGCCAGCGAAGAGCGGGAGCAAGAGACCCAGTACTTC

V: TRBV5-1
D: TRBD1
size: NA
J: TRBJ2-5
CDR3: CASSLQGARDEQYF
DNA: TGCGCCAGCAGCTTACAGGGGGCGAGGGATGAGCAGTACTTC

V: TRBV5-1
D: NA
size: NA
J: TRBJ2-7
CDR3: CASSLNREYNEQYF
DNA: TGCGCCAGCAGCTTGAACAGGGAGTACAATGAGCAGTACTTC

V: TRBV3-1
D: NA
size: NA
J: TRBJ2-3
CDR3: CASSRPGLGTDTQYF
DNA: TGTGCCAGCAGCCGTCCGGGACTCGGCACAGATACGCAGTATTTT

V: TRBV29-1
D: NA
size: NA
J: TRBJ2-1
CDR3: CSVNMGNYNEQFF
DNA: TGCAGCGTTAACATGGGGAACTACAATGAGCAGTTCTTC

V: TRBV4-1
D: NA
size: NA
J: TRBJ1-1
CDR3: CASSQEARYTEAFF
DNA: TGCGCCAGCAGCCAAGAGGCGAGGTACACTGAAGCTTTCTTT